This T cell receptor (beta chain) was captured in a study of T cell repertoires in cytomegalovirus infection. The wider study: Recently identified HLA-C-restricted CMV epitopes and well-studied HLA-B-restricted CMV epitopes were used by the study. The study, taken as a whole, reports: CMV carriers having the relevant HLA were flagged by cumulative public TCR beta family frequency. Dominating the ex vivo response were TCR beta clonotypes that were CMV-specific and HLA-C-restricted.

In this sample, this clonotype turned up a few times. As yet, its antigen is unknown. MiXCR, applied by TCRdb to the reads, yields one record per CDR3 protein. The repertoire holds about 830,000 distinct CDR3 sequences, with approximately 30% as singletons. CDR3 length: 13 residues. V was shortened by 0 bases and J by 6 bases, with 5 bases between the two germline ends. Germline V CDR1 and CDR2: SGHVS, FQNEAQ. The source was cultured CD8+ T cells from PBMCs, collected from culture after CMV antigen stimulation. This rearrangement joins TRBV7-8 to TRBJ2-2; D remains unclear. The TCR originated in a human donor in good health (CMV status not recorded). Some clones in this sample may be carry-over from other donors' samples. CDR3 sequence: CASSLAFPGELFF. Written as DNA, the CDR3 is TGTGCCAGCAGCTTAGCGTTCCCCGGGGAGCTGTTTTTT.